The sequence of this T cell receptor beta chain was determined in a study of shared clonotypes between healthy human individuals. J lost 6 bases, V lost 1 base, and 1 base had no gene match. Germline values: CDR1 SEHNR, CDR2 FQNEAQ (reference sequence). The CDR3 length is 15 residues. On this clone itself: Other nucleotide sequences in the sample specify the same CDR3.

Profiled with immunoSEQ multiplex PCR; TCRdb holds only in-frame clones, not every one. This sample has some 1 million clones, with around 76% found just once. V gene TRBV7-9 combines with J gene TRBJ2-1; 12 bases align to TRBD2. The source is a man younger than 35 in good health. Material for sequencing was memory CD4+ T cells sorted from blood. Specified subset: CD45RA-negative fraction. CDR3 coding DNA: TGTGCCAGCAGCTTAGAGGGACTAGCGGGCAATGAGCAGTTCTTC. Translating it yields CASSLEGLAGNEQFF.